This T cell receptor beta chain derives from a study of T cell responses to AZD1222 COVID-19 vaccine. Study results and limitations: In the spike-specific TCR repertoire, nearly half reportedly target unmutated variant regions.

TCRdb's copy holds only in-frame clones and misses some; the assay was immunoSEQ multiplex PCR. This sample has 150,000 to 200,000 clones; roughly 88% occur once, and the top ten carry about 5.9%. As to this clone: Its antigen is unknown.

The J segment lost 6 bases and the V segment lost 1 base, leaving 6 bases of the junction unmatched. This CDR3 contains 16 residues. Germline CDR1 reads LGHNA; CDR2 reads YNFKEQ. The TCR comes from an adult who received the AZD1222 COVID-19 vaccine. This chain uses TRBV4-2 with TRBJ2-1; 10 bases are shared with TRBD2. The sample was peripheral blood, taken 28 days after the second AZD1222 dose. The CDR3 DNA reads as TGTGCCAGCAGCCAAGCCGGGACTAGCGCGTCCAATGAGCAGTTCTTC. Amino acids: CASSQAGTSASNEQFF.